The T cell receptor beta chain under discussion was sequenced for a study of T cell responses to AZD1222 COVID-19 vaccine. Study-level points and caveats: Seropositive at baseline were only a handful of AZD1222 recipients. Clonal diversity may have been underestimated in mostly white British donors. Nearly half of spike-specific TCRs reportedly go after variant regions that carry no mutations.

Concerning this clone: Its matching antigen is unknown.

The protocol was immunoSEQ multiplex PCR, while the TCRdb copy is restricted to in-frame clones and leaves out a portion. The table shows about 130,000 clones, with roughly 87% occurring only once. The sample in question was peripheral blood, obtained 28 days after the second AZD1222 dose. The origin of this receptor is an adult who received the AZD1222 COVID-19 vaccine.

The CDR3 DNA sequence: TGTGCCTGGAGTTTCGGACAGGCTTTTGGCTACACCTTC. Translation gives CAWSFGQAFGYTF. The chain links TRBV30 to TRBJ1-2; 7 bases map to TRBD1. The length of the CDR3 is 13 residues. Germline lookup yields CDR1 GTSNPN and CDR2 SVGIG (reference sequence). V gave up 2 bases and J gave up 7 bases; unmatched junction bases: 7.